Here is one TCR beta chain with its context. What it binds is not known. Each of the sorted populations had a purity greater than 95%. The whole isolated RNA underwent reverse transcription, so sequencing captured expressed TCRB transcripts. Repertoires were generated with immunoSEQ multiplex PCR, while TCRdb's copy carries only in-frame clones and drops some. The sample lists 150,000 to 200,000 clones, 9% to 10% occurring once. The source of the sample is a study of beta chain features in type 1 diabetes. Overall study findings and caveats: A definitive answer on HLA type influencing TCRB rearrangement was not reached here. Significant though moderate, a shortening of TCRB CDR3s appeared in all four CD4+ subsets of Type 1 diabetes patients. Patients' naive, central memory and Treg TCRB repertoires seemed closer to one another than those of healthy donors. Researchers caution that PCR might favor shorter templates, equally among patients and controls.

This CDR3 has 13 residues. Germline V gene sequence: CDR1 MNHEY, CDR2 SMNVEV (reference sequence). V was clipped by 6 bases and J by 8 bases; unmatched bases: 9. The V gene is TRBV27, the J gene TRBJ1-2, with TRBD1 matching 7 bases. The sequencing sample was made of central memory CD4+ T cells from blood. This sequence was found in a young woman with type 1 diabetes. CDR3 DNA sequence: TGTGCCAGCAGACTTGGAGGGGGCAAAGGCTACACCTTC. Its translation: CASRLGGGKGYTF.